The 8 T cell receptor beta chains below all came from one sample that was sequenced in a study of T cell responses to AZD1222 COVID-19 vaccine. The repertoire was sequenced with immunoSEQ multiplex PCR; TCRdb's copy has only in-frame clones and lacks some. In the table there are more than 110,000 clones, approximately 85% of which are singletons. This specimen consisted of peripheral blood, obtained on day 0 of AZD1222 vaccination. These receptor sequences come from an adult in good health.

This clone appeared a few times. This chain uses TRBV27 with TRBJ2-5; D remains ambiguous. The CDR3 is 12 amino acids. V lost 5 bases to trimming and J lost 5 bases, with 9 bases between them. CDR1 is MNHEY and CDR2 is SMNVEV in the germline V gene (reference sequence). CDR3 bases: TGTGCCAGCAGTCTCAGAGGCGAGACCCAGTACTTC. Translated: CASSLRGETQYF.

The chain combines TRBV11-1 with TRBJ2-7; D gene uncertain. The CDR3 has 15 amino acids. Deletions cut 5 bases from V and 5 bases from J, with 19 bases between. Germline CDR1 reads SGHAT; CDR2 reads FQDESV (reference sequence). The CDR3 nucleotides are TGTGCCAGCAGCCGTCCCGGGTGGGATAACCACGAGCAGTACTTC. It translates to CASSRPGWDNHEQYF.

The chain links TRBV6-5 to TRBJ1-2; D is uncertain. The V and J ends lost 8 bases and 0 bases respectively, with 10 bases between them. Germline-derived CDR1 and CDR2 are MNHEY and SVGAGI. The CDR3 covers 13 residues. The CDR3 DNA sequence: TGTGCCAGCGCCTCGAGGGCTAACTATGGCTACACCTTC. Translated, it gives CASASRANYGYTF.

The chain links TRBV11-2 to TRBJ1-4, with 9 bases fitting TRBD1. The germline V gene encodes CDR1 SGHAT and CDR2 FQNNGV. The CDR3 covers 15 residues. Losses at the gene ends were 1 base for V and 7 bases for J; bases not matched to a gene: 4. The CDR3 loop is CASSLGDRVLEKLFF. CDR3 DNA sequence: TGTGCCAGCAGCTTAGGGGACAGGGTGCTTGAAAAACTGTTTTTT.

This chain links TRBV11-2 with TRBJ1-1, with D perhaps matching TRBD1 (6 bases). The germline V gene has CDR1 SGHAT and CDR2 FQNNGV. V was trimmed by 0 bases and J by 7 bases, leaving 12 bases between them. The CDR3 is 14 residues long. The CDR3 region is CASSLEQGPFEAFF. The CDR3 DNA sequence: TGTGCCAGCAGCTTAGAACAGGGCCCCTTTGAAGCTTTCTTT.

The rearrangement joins TRBV24-1 to TRBJ2-1; a weak D match, TRBD2 (6 bases). This CDR3 comprises 14 residues. V lost 3 bases and J 9 bases, leaving 14 bases between the germline ends. Per germline, CDR1 KGHDR and CDR2 SFDVKD. The CDR3 loop is CATSDPFLGGEQFF. In nucleotides, the CDR3 is TGTGCCACCAGTGATCCCTTTTTGGGGGGTGAGCAGTTCTTC.

A word on this clone: Sequence at one end of the junction differs from germline and may be a read error. J is TRBJ2-7 and V is TRBV3-1 (or the pseudogene TRBV3-2); D not certain. The CDR3 loop spans 15 amino acids. In germline, CDR1 is LGHDT, CDR2 YNNKEL (reference sequence). CDR3 coding DNA: TGTGCCAGCAGCGAAGACCAGGACGGGTCCTACGAGCAGTACTTC. Protein sequence: CASSEDQDGSYEQYF.

The chain recombines TRBV3-1 (or the pseudogene TRBV3-2) with TRBJ2-5, with D possibly being TRBD1 (7 bases). Trimming stripped 8 bases from V and 4 bases from J, with 17 bases between. The CDR3 totals 14 residues. Germline V gene data show CDR1 as LGHDT and CDR2 as YNNKEL (reference sequence). For the CDR3, the DNA is TGTGCCAGCCAGGGGGGAGGTCAAGGAGAGACCCAGTACTTC. It is translated as CASQGGGQGETQYF.